Below are 25 T cell receptor beta chains sequenced from a single sample in a study of CD8 T cells in Susac syndrome. RNA in amounts of about 0.5 to 1 ug was reverse transcribed with random hexamers. One entry per CDR3 protein, called by TCRdb with MiXCR from the immunoSEQ multiplex PCR reads. The sample lists about 290,000 distinct CDR3 sequences, 89% occurring once. Sequenced material: CD8+ T cells from PBMCs. The receptor set was obtained from a human donor with multiple sclerosis.

The genes are TRBV7-9 and TRBJ2-5; 11 bases line up with TRBD2. CDR1 and CDR2 (germline): SEHNR, FQNEAQ (reference sequence). This CDR3 has 14 residues. Trimming at V came to 5 bases and at J to 4 bases, leaving 3 bases not matched to a gene. The CDR3 DNA is TGTGCCAGCAGCAACGGACTAGCGGGAGAGACCCAGTACTTC. Translation gives CASSNGLAGETQYF.

This sequence joins TRBV6-4 and TRBJ2-2, with a tentative D call TRBD1 (5 bases). Looked up from germline, CDR1 is MRHNA and CDR2 is SNTAGT. This CDR3 spans 15 amino acids. Trimming cost V 3 bases and J 4 bases, with 12 bases left between them. This chain's CDR3 is CASSERGDGTGELFF. DNA of the CDR3: TGTGCCAGCAGTGAAAGGGGCGATGGCACCGGGGAGCTGTTTTTT.

The rearrangement joins TRBV6-2 or TRBV6-3 to TRBJ2-1; TRBD2 might be the D (5 bases). The CDR3 is made up of 14 amino acids. V was clipped by 2 bases and J by 6 bases, with 11 bases between them. CDR1 and CDR2 from the germline V gene are MNHEY and SVGEGT. The CDR3 spells CASSYLGIINEQFF. CDR3 DNA sequence: TGTGCCAGCAGTTACCTCGGGATTATCAATGAGCAGTTCTTC.

CDR3 protein: CSVEVLRGGAFF. The CDR3 DNA sequence: TGCAGCGTTGAAGTCCTGAGGGGAGGGGCTTTCTTT. The chain combines TRBV29-1 with TRBJ1-1; the D gene is possibly TRBD1 (5 bases). CDR1 is SQVTM, CDR2 ANQGSEA, per germline. V dropped 1 base and J dropped 11 bases, with 14 bases sitting between them. CDR3 length equals 12 residues.

The rearrangement uses TRBV27 and TRBJ2-3; unclear D gene. The ends were cut back, 5 bases at V and 3 bases at J, with 18 bases in the middle. The CDR3 length is 16 residues. Germline V gene lookup returns CDR1 MNHEY and CDR2 SMNVEV (reference sequence). The CDR3 DNA sequence: TGTGCCAGCAGTCCCGCCGGGCTCACTGGGACAGATACGCAGTATTTT. It codes for CASSPAGLTGTDTQYF.

V gene TRBV20-1 combines with J gene TRBJ2-1, with a possible D match to TRBD2 (6 bases). The V gene lost 5 bases and the J gene lost 0 bases, with 14 bases spanning the gap. CDR1 and CDR2 (germline): DFQATT, SNEGSKA (reference sequence). This CDR3 is built from 15 residues. The CDR3 DNA sequence: TGCAGTGCTGGTCCGGGGGTAGGCTCCTACAATGAGCAGTTCTTC. The encoded protein is CSAGPGVGSYNEQFF.

This clonotype was observed once. The chain joins TRBV19 to TRBJ1-1; D may be TRBD1 (6 bases). Per the germline V gene, CDR1 is LNHDA and CDR2 is SQIVND (reference sequence). The CDR3 consists of 11 residues. The germline V and J ends were trimmed by 8 bases and 5 bases, with 9 bases remaining between them. The CDR3 reads CASFQGTEAFF. Here the CDR3 DNA reads TGTGCCAGTTTTCAGGGGACTGAAGCTTTCTTT.

The rearrangement links TRBV7-9 to TRBJ2-7; TRBD2 is a possible D gene (6 bases). This CDR3 comprises 15 residues. Germline CDR1 reads SEHNR; CDR2 reads FQNEAQ (reference sequence). With 5 bases removed from V and 6 bases from J, the gap between germline ends came to 20 bases. This chain's CDR3 is CASSPAGGRSREQYF. DNA for the CDR3: TGTGCCAGCAGCCCGGCAGGAGGGCGTTCACGCGAGCAGTACTTC.

The chain couples TRBV6-1 to TRBJ2-1, with 8 bases aligning to TRBD1. The CDR3 is made up of 15 amino acids. The germline V gene has CDR1 MNHNS and CDR2 SASEGT. The ends lost 7 bases at V and 4 bases at J; junction bases unmatched: 9. CDR3 sequence: CASTLETGDYNEQFF. The DNA of the CDR3 is TGTGCCAGCACCCTTGAGACAGGGGATTACAATGAGCAGTTCTTC.

This clonotype showed up just once. The chain is built from TRBV30 and TRBJ1-5; D is uncertain. V gave up 4 bases and J gave up 3 bases, with 13 bases separating them. The CDR3 contains 14 residues. Germline CDR1 and CDR2: GTSNPN and SVGIG (reference sequence). CDR3 in amino acids: CAWMYKEDNQPQHF. Written as DNA, the CDR3 is TGTGCCTGGATGTATAAGGAGGACAATCAGCCCCAGCATTTT.

V and J are TRBV2 and TRBJ2-1; D is perhaps TRBD2 (6 bases). Germline CDR1 and CDR2: SNHLY and FYNNEI. This CDR3 has 14 amino acids. Trimming took 5 bases from V and 6 from J, leaving 14 bases between them. The CDR3 DNA reads as TGTGCCAGCAGTTCTTGGACGGGGGTCAATGAGCAGTTCTTC. It specifies CASSSWTGVNEQFF.

This clonotype showed up just a few times. The rearrangement uses TRBV27 and TRBJ2-7; 11 positions agree with TRBD2. V was clipped by 6 bases and J by 1 base; unmatched bases: 5. This CDR3 has 15 amino acids. In germline, CDR1 is MNHEY, CDR2 SMNVEV (reference sequence). DNA for the CDR3: TGTGCCAGCAGCCTTAGCGGGGGGGTATCCTACGAGCAGTACTTC. Its translation: CASSLSGGVSYEQYF.

The chain employs TRBV29-1 and TRBJ1-2, with 7 positions matching TRBD1. The germline V gene encodes CDR1 SQVTM and CDR2 ANQGSEA. After removal of 7 bases from V and 5 bases from J, the junction contained 10 bases not matched to a gene. There are 13 residues in the CDR3. The chain's CDR3 is CSGDVGTEYGYTF. Here the CDR3 DNA reads TGCAGCGGTGATGTTGGGACAGAATATGGCTACACCTTC.

As regards this clonotype: Sequence at one end of the junction differs from germline and may be a read error. The chain employs TRBV5-6 and TRBJ2-1; either TRBD1 or TRBD2 may supply D (7 bases each). The germline gives CDR1 SGHDT, CDR2 YYEEEE. This CDR3 region has 13 residues. CDR3 coding DNA: TGTGCCAGCAGCTTAGGGGGCCGTGGGCTAGCGGAATTC. It specifies CASSLGGRGLAEF. The full variable domain, with the rest looked up from reference TRBV5-6 and TRBJ2-1, is DAGVTQSPTHLIKTRGQQVTLRCSPKSGHDTVSWYQQALGQGPQFIFQYYEEEERQRGNFPDRFSGHQFPNYSSELNVNALLLGDSALYLCASSLGGRGLAEFGPGTRLTVL.

The V gene is TRBV10-3, the J gene TRBJ1-1, with D maybe TRBD1 (5 bases). Trimming cost V 3 bases and J 0 bases, with 14 bases left between them. CDR3 length equals 16 residues. Germline values: CDR1 ENHRY, CDR2 SYGVKD. In DNA form, the CDR3 reads TGTGCCATCAGTGAACGTATTCAGGGCGTGAACACTGAAGCTTTCTTT. Protein sequence: CAISERIQGVNTEAFF.

The V call is TRBV14, the J call TRBJ2-1; 7 bases agree with TRBD1. CDR3 size: 11 residues. Trimming removed 4 bases from V and 15 bases from J; junction bases left unmatched: 6. CDR1 and CDR2 from the germline V gene are SGHDN and FVKESK. The CDR3 region is CASSLGQIVFF. DNA for the CDR3: TGTGCCAGCAGCCTGGGACAGATCGTGTTCTTC.

The V and J genes are TRBV3-1 and TRBJ2-7, with TRBD1 as a possible D gene (5 bases). The germline V and J ends were trimmed by 3 bases and 3 bases, with 18 bases remaining between them. This CDR3 has 16 amino acids. CDR1 and CDR2 from the germline V gene are LGHDT and YNNKEL (reference sequence). The CDR3 DNA reads TGTGCCAGCAGCCACCCCAAGGGCAGGGTTGGCTACGAGCAGTACTTC. Translation: CASSHPKGRVGYEQYF.

The V and J genes are TRBV18 and TRBJ2-2; D is perhaps TRBD1 or TRBD2 (5 bases each). The V end lost 2 bases, the J end lost 1 base, and 14 bases lay between the germline ends. The length of the CDR3 is 17 residues. CDR1 KGHSH and CDR2 LQKENI come from the germline V gene. The CDR3 protein is CASSPGGLELNTGELFF. For the CDR3, the DNA is TGTGCCAGCTCACCAGGGGGTTTAGAATTGAACACCGGGGAGCTGTTTTTT.

This sequence joins TRBV20-1 and TRBJ1-2; TRBD1 might be the D (5 bases). Deletions cut 5 bases from V and 0 bases from J, with 10 bases between. In germline, CDR1 is DFQATT, CDR2 SNEGSKA (reference sequence). The CDR3 extends over 13 amino acids. The CDR3 DNA reads TGCAGTGCTTCCGACAGTACTAACTATGGCTACACCTTC. Translated: CSASDSTNYGYTF.

The rearrangement links TRBV2 to TRBJ2-4, with 8 bases fitting TRBD1. The CDR3 is made up of 15 amino acids. Trimming cost V 8 bases and J 0 bases; bases outside gene matches: 6. Germline V gene data show CDR1 as SNHLY and CDR2 as FYNNEI. The CDR3 DNA is TGTGCCAGCGGGCAGGGGGCAGGAGCCAAAAACATTCAGTACTTC. It yields the protein CASGQGAGAKNIQYF.

This chain joins TRBV7-9 and TRBJ2-5, with a tentative D call TRBD2 (5 bases). Trimming left V 1 base short and J 3 bases short, with 9 bases between. Germline V gene sequence: CDR1 SEHNR, CDR2 FQNEAQ (reference sequence). The CDR3 has 14 amino acids. CDR3 in DNA: TGTGCCAGCAGCTTAGTGTCCGGGAAAGAGACCCAGTACTTC. It specifies CASSLVSGKETQYF.

This clonotype was counted once. V and J are TRBV30 and TRBJ2-1; 7 bases line up with TRBD2. Germline V gene data show CDR1 as GTSNPN and CDR2 as SVGIG (reference sequence). V lost 0 bases, J lost 11 bases, and 7 bases stayed unmatched. This CDR3 comprises 13 residues. The CDR3, as DNA: TGTGCCTGGAGTGTACTTGGCGGGAGCCAGCAGTTCTTC. It codes for CAWSVLGGSQQFF.

This rearrangement joins TRBV7-6 to TRBJ2-7; 8 nucleotides match TRBD1. V gave up 2 bases and J gave up 3 bases; unmatched junction bases: 3. CDR1 is SGHVS and CDR2 is FNYEAQ in the germline V gene. CDR3 length equals 14 residues. The CDR3 sequence: CASSLLTGDYEQYF. In DNA, the CDR3 is TGTGCCAGCAGCTTATTGACAGGGGACTACGAGCAGTACTTC. The full variable domain, with the rest looked up from reference TRBV7-6 and TRBJ2-7, is GAGVSQSPRYKVTKRGQDVALRCDPISGHVSLYWYRQALGQGPEFLTYFNYEAQQDKSGLPNDRFSAERPEGSISTLTIQRTEQRDSAMYRCASSLLTGDYEQYFGPGTRLTVT.

The rearrangement links TRBV19 to TRBJ2-3; weak D call: TRBD2 (5 bases). The germline gives CDR1 LNHDA, CDR2 SQIVND (reference sequence). The CDR3 runs 16 residues. V was trimmed by 5 bases and J by 4 bases, leaving 19 bases between them. CDR3 in DNA: TGTGCCAGTAGTCCCCCCTCAGAGGGAATCGCAGATACGCAGTATTTT. This sequence encodes CASSPPSEGIADTQYF.

J is TRBJ2-2 and V is TRBV6-2 or TRBV6-3; the D gene is possibly TRBD1 (6 bases). Germline V gives CDR1 MNHEY, CDR2 SVGEGT. Trimming cost V 5 bases and J 2 bases, with 15 bases left between them. CDR3 length: 16 residues. The CDR3, as DNA: TGTGCCAGCAGTAACGGACAGCCCTTTAACACCGGGGAGCTGTTTTTT. It yields the protein CASSNGQPFNTGELFF.